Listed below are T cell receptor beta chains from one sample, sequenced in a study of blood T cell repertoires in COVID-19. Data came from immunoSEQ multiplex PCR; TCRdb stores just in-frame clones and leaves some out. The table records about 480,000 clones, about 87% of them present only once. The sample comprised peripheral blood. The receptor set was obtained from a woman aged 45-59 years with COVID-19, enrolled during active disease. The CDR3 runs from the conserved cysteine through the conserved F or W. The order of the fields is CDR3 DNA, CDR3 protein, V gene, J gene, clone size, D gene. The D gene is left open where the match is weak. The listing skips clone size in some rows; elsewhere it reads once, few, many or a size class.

TGTGCCTGGAGCCGAAGGCAGGTCGGAAACACCATATATTTT,CAWSRRQVGNTIYF,TRBV30,TRBJ1-3,.,.
TGTGCCACCAGTGTGGGGACAGGGGCCACCGGGGAGCTGTTTTTT,CATSVGTGATGELFF,TRBV24-1,TRBJ2-2,.,TRBD1
TGTGCCAGCAGCTTGGGGCAAGACTATGGCTACACCTTC,CASSLGQDYGYTF,TRBV11-1,TRBJ1-2,.,.
TGTGCCAGCAGTCGAGGCGTTGCCTACGAGCAGTACTTC,CASSRGVAYEQYF,TRBV27,TRBJ2-7,.,.
TGTGCCAGTAGTCCCGCGGGACAGGGAAATGTGAACACTGAAGCTTTCTTT,CASSPAGQGNVNTEAFF,TRBV19,TRBJ1-1,.,TRBD1
TGCAGCTCCCGCGGGGCCTCAGCTGAAGCTTTCTTT,CSSRGASAEAFF,TRBV29-1,TRBJ1-1,.,.
TGTGCCAGCAGCCCCAGACTAGCGGGGGACACCGGGGAGCTGTTTTTT,CASSPRLAGDTGELFF,TRBV3-1/TRBV3-2,TRBJ2-2,once,TRBD2
TGTGCCAGCAGGACCGCGGTCGGTGGATCACCCCTCCACTTT,CASRTAVGGSPLHF,TRBV5-8,TRBJ1-6,.,.
TGCAGTGCTAGTCGAGCACTAGCGGGTCCCACCGGCGATGAGCAGTTCTTC,CSASRALAGPTGDEQFF,TRBV20-1,TRBJ2-1,.,TRBD2
TGTGCCAGCAGCCTGACCGGGACAGGGTATGGCTACACCTTC,CASSLTGTGYGYTF,TRBV7-2,TRBJ1-2,many,TRBD1
TGTGCCAGCAGCCCCTTCGCGGGGGGTTTAAATGAGCAGTTCTTC,CASSPFAGGLNEQFF,TRBV14,TRBJ2-1,once,TRBD2
TGTGCCAGCAGCGCACCTAATATTGGGACAGGGGTTTCACCCCTCCACTTT,CASSAPNIGTGVSPLHF,TRBV7-9,TRBJ1-6,few,TRBD1
TGTGCCAGCAGTTCCGAATGGAGATCCTACAATGAGCAGTTCTTC,CASSSEWRSYNEQFF,TRBV5-6,TRBJ2-1,.,.
TGCGCCAGCAGCCAAGGCGCGGGGGCGGTCTATGGCTACACCTTC,CASSQGAGAVYGYTF,TRBV4-1,TRBJ1-2,.,.
TGTGCCAGCAGCTTATTTCCGACAGGGGATTACACTGAAGCTTTCTTT,CASSLFPTGDYTEAFF,TRBV7-8,TRBJ1-1,once,TRBD1
TGTGCAAGTCGCTACCGGGACAGGTCTTGGCAGCCCCAGCATTTT,CASRYRDRSWQPQHF,TRBV12-2,TRBJ1-5,.,.
TGTGCCAGCTCGGACAGGAGGAACACTGAAGCTTTCTTT,CASSDRRNTEAFF,TRBV12-3/TRBV12-4,TRBJ1-1,.,TRBD1
TGTGCCAGCACCAACGGGGGCTATGGCTACACCTTC,CASTNGGYGYTF,TRBV6-5,TRBJ1-2,.,.
TGTGCCAGTAGTATTAGGAGTTGGGGCATGAACACTGAAGCTTTCTTT,CASSIRSWGMNTEAFF,TRBV19,TRBJ1-1,.,.
TGTGCCAGCAGTTCTACTAGCGGAGGGGGCACAGATACGCAGTATTTT,CASSSTSGGGTDTQYF,TRBV7-2,TRBJ2-3,few,TRBD2
TGCGCCAGCAGCCAAGATCCGGAGTCCAATCAGCCCCAGCATTTT,CASSQDPESNQPQHF,TRBV4-1,TRBJ1-5,.,.
TGTGCCATCAGTGAGATGGAGGGTGGGTCCTACGAGCAGTACTTC,CAISEMEGGSYEQYF,TRBV10-3,TRBJ2-7,.,.
TGTGCCAGCAGCTTAGGAACCGGTGAAGCTTTCTTT,CASSLGTGEAFF,TRBV7-9,TRBJ1-1,few,.
TGCGCCAGCAGCCAGACAGGGTCCCCGCGGGGCTACACCTTC,CASSQTGSPRGYTF,TRBV4-1,TRBJ1-2,.,TRBD1
TGTGCCAGCAGCTCGGCCGGGACAGGTGAAAAACTGTTTTTT,CASSSAGTGEKLFF,TRBV5-4,TRBJ1-4,.,TRBD1
TGTGCCAGCAGCCCGACAGGGATGGATCAGCCCCAGCATTTT,CASSPTGMDQPQHF,TRBV6-6,TRBJ1-5,few,TRBD1
TGCGCCAGCAGCTTCGCGGGGGCCCTCCAGGGCACTGAAGCTTTCTTT,CASSFAGALQGTEAFF,TRBV5-1,TRBJ1-1,.,.
TGTGCCAGTAGTATCATGGGGGACTCCTTAGAGACCCAGTACTTC,CASSIMGDSLETQYF,TRBV19,TRBJ2-5,.,.
TGTGCCAGCAGTATAGGGGGATCTGGGGCCAACGTCCTGACTTTC,CASSIGGSGANVLTF,TRBV6-2/TRBV6-3,TRBJ2-6,.,.
TGTGCCAGCAGCTTAGGGGCAGGGGATCAGCCCCAGCATTTT,CASSLGAGDQPQHF,TRBV7-9,TRBJ1-5,.,.
TGTGCCAGCAGTTTAAAGGCAGGGAATCAGCCCCAGCATTTT,CASSLKAGNQPQHF,TRBV27,TRBJ1-5,.,.
TGTGCCAGCCGCACGACAGGGACCGAGCAGTACTTC,CASRTTGTEQYF,TRBV27,TRBJ2-7,.,TRBD1
TGTGCCAGGCCACCCCAGGGGGGAGATACGCAGTATTTT,CARPPQGGDTQYF,TRBV18,TRBJ2-3,once,.
TGTGCCCGGGGGGCGTATAGCTCCTACAATGAGCAGTTCTTC,CARGAYSSYNEQFF,TRBV30,TRBJ2-1,.,.
TGTGCCAGCACCTCAGGGGGGACAGGCTCTGGAAACACCATATATTTT,CASTSGGTGSGNTIYF,TRBV27,TRBJ1-3,.,TRBD1
TGCGCCAGCAGCCAAGGTCCGAGCTCCTATAATTCACCCCTCCACTTT,CASSQGPSSYNSPLHF,TRBV4-1,TRBJ1-6,.,.
TGTGCCGCGGACGAATCCGGGACTAGCGGGGGGACCCCGAGGGAGCAGTACTTC,CAADESGTSGGTPREQYF,TRBV28,TRBJ2-7,.,TRBD2
TGTGCCAGCAGCTTAGGAGCAGGGAGGAACCCGAACACCGGGGAGCTGTTTTTT,CASSLGAGRNPNTGELFF,TRBV7-9,TRBJ2-2,.,.
TGTGCCAGCAGCGGACGGGGGGCAACTAATGAAAAACTGTTTTTT,CASSGRGATNEKLFF,TRBV3-1/TRBV3-2,TRBJ1-4,once,.
TGTGCCAGCAGGAGGGCTAACGAGCAGTACTTC,CASRRANEQYF,TRBV6-6,TRBJ2-7,.,.
TGTGCCAGCAGCAGAGACTTCTATGGCTACACCTTC,CASSRDFYGYTF,TRBV5-4,TRBJ1-2,.,.
TGTGCCAGCTACAGGTCCTACGAGCAGTACTTC,CASYRSYEQYF,TRBV6-5,TRBJ2-7,.,.
TGCGCCAGCAGCTCCTCTGGGGGGAGAAGGGCTGAAGCTTTCTTT,CASSSSGGRRAEAFF,TRBV5-1,TRBJ1-1,few,.
TGTGCCAGCAGCGCGTTAAGCTCTGGAAACACCATATATTTT,CASSALSSGNTIYF,TRBV7-9,TRBJ1-3,.,.
TGTGCTAGTGGTTCTAGCGGTGGCTCCTACAATGAGCAGTTCTTC,CASGSSGGSYNEQFF,TRBV12-5,TRBJ2-1,.,TRBD2
TGTGCCAGCAGCTTCAGGGCTGGAAACACCATATATTTT,CASSFRAGNTIYF,TRBV7-2,TRBJ1-3,.,.
TGTGCCAGCAGCCCCGGGGGGGCGGGGCACAATGAGCAGTTCTTC,CASSPGGAGHNEQFF,TRBV6-5,TRBJ2-1,.,TRBD2
TGTGCCAGCAGCCTTAGCGGGGGGGCGTTAGAGACCCAGTACTTC,CASSLSGGALETQYF,TRBV11-2,TRBJ2-5,.,TRBD2
TGTGCCTGGGCACTTGGACAGGCGTACGAGCAGTACTTC,CAWALGQAYEQYF,TRBV30,TRBJ2-7,.,TRBD1
TGTGCCACCAGCAGAGTCGACAGGGGCGACACTGAAGCTTTCTTT,CATSRVDRGDTEAFF,TRBV15,TRBJ1-1,.,TRBD1